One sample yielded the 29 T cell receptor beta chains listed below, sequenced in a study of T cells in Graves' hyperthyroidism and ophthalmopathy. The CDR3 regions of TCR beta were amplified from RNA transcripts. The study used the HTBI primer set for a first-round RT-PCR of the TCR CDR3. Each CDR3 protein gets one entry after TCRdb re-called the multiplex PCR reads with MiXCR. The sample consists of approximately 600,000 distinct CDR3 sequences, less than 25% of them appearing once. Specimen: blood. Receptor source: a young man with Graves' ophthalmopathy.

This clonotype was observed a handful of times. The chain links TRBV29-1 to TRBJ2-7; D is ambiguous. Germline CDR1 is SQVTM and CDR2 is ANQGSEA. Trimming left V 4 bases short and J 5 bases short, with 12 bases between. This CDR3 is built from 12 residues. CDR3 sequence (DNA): TGCAGCGTTGGCCCGGGTGCGGACGAGCAGTACTTC. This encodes CSVGPGADEQYF.

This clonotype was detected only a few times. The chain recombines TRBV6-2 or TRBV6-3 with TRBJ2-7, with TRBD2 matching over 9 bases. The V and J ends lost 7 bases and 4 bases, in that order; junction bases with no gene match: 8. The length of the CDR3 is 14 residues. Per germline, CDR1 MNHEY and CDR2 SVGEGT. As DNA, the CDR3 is TGTGCCAGCATCCCGGGACTAGCCATATACGAGCAGTACTTC. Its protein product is CASIPGLAIYEQYF.

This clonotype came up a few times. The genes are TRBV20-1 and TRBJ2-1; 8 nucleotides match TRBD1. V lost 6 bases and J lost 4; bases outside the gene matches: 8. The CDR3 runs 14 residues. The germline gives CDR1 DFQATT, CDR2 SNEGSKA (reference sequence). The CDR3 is CSATRQGSYNEQFF. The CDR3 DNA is TGCAGTGCGACTAGACAGGGGTCGTACAATGAGCAGTTCTTC.

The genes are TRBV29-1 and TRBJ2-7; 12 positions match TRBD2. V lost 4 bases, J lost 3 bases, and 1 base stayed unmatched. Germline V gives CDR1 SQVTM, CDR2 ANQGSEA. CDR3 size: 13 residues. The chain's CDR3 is CSVVGLAGYEQYF. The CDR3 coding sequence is TGCAGCGTTGTGGGACTAGCGGGCTACGAGCAGTACTTC.

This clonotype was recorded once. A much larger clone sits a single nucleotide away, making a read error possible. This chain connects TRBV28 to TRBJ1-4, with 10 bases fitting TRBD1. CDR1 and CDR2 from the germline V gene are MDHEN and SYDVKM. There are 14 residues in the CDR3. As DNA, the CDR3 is TGTGCCAGCAGTTCGGGACAGGGGCCCCAAAAACTGCTTTTT. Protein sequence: CASSSGQGPQKLLF.

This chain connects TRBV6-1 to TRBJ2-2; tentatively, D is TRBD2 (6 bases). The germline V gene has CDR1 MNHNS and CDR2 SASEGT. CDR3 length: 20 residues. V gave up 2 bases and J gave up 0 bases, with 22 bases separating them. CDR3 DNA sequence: TGTGCCAGCAGTGAACAGCCTAGCGCCCCCCGGTTCGCGAACACCGGGGAGCTGTTTTTT. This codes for CASSEQPSAPRFANTGELFF.

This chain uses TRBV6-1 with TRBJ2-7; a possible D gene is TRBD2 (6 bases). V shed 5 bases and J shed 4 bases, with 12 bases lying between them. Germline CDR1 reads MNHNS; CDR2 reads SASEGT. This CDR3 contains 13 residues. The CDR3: CASSYTGEYEQYF. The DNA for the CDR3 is TGTGCCAGCAGTTACACGGGGGAGTACGAGCAGTACTTC.

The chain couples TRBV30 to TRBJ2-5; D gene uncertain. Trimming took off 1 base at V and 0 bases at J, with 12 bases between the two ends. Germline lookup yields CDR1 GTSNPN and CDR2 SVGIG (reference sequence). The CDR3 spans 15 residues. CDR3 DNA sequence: TGTGCCTGGAGTGAGGCCGAGGCCTACCAAGAGACCCAGTACTTC. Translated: CAWSEAEAYQETQYF.

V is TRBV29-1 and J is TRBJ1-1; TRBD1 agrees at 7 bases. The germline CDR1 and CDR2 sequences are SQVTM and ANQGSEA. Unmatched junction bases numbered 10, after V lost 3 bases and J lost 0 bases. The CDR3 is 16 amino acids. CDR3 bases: TGCAGCGTTGAGCTCAGGGGGAAGGGGATGAACACTGAAGCTTTCTTT. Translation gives CSVELRGKGMNTEAFF.

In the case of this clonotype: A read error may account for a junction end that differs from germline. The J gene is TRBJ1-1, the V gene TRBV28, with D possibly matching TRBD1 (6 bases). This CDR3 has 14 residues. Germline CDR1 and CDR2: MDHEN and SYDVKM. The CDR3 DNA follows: TGTGCCAGCAGTTTTCGGGGGGGCGGCACTGAAGCTTCCTTT. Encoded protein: CASSFRGGGTEASF.

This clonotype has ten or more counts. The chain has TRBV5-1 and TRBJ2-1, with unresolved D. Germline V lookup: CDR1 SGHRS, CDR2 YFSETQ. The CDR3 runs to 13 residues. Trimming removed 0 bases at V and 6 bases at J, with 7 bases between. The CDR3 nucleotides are TGCGCCAGCAGCTTGGCCATGCGCAATGAGCAGTTCTTC. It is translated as CASSLAMRNEQFF.

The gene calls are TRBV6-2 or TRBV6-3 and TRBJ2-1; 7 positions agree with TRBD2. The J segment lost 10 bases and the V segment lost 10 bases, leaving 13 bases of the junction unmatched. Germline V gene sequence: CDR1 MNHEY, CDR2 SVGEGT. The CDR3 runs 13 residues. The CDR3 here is CAIQRASGREQFF. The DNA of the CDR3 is TGTGCCATCCAACGGGCTAGCGGAAGAGAGCAGTTCTTC.

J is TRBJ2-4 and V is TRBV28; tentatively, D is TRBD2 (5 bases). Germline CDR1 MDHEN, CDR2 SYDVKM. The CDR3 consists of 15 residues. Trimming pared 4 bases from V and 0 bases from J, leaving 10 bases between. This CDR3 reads CASSSPGIAKNIQYF. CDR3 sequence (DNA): TGTGCCAGCAGTTCCCCCGGGATAGCCAAAAACATTCAGTACTTC. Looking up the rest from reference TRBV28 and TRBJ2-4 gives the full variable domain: DVKVTQSSRYLVKRTGEKVFLECVQDMDHENMFWYRQDPGLGLRLIYFSYDVKMKEKGDIPEGYSVSREKKERFSLILESASTNQTSMYLCASSSPGIAKNIQYFGAGTRLSVL.

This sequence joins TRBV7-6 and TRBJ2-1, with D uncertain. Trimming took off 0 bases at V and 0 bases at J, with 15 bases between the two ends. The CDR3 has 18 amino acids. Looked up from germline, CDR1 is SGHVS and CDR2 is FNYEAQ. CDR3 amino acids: CASSLAPTGRDSYNEQFF. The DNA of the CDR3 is TGTGCCAGCAGCTTAGCCCCAACTGGAAGGGACTCCTACAATGAGCAGTTCTTC.

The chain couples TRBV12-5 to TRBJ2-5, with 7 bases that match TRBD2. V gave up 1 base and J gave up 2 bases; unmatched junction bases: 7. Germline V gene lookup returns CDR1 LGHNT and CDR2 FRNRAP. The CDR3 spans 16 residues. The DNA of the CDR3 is TGTGCTAGTGGTTTGGACGGCAGGGAGGGTCAAGAGACCCAGTACTTC. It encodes CASGLDGREGQETQYF. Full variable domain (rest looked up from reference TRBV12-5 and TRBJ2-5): DARVTQTPRHKVTEMGQEVTMRCQPILGHNTVFWYRQTMMQGLELLAYFRNRAPLDDSGMPKDRFSAEMPDATLATLKIQPSEPRDSAVYFCASGLDGREGQETQYFGPGTRLLVL.

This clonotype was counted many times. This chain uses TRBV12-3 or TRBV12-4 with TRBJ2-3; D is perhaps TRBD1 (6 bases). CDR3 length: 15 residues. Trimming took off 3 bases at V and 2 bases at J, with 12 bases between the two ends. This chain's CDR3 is CASSFPGQPTDTQYF. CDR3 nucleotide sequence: TGTGCCAGCAGTTTTCCGGGACAACCCACAGATACGCAGTATTTT.

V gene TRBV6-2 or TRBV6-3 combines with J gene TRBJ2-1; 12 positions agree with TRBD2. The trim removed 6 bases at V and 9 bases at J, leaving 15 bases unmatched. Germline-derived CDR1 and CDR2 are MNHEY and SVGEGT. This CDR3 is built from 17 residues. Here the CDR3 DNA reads TGTGCCAGCAGCTTTTTACCCCCGGGACTAGCGGGCGGTGAGCAGTTCTTC. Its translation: CASSFLPPGLAGGEQFF.

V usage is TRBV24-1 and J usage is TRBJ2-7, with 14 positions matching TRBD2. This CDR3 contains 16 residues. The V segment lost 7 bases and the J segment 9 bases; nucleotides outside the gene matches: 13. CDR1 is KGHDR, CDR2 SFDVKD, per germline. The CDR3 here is CATSFPGLAGVDRQYF. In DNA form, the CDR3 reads TGTGCCACCAGCTTCCCGGGACTAGCGGGAGTCGATCGGCAGTACTTC.

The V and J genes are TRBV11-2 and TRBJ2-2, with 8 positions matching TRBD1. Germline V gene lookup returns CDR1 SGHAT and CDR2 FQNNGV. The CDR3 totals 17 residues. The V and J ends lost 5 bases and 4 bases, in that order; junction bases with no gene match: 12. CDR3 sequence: CASSRRSGQGVTGELFF. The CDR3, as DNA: TGTGCCAGCAGCCGGAGGTCAGGACAGGGAGTCACCGGGGAGCTGTTTTTT.

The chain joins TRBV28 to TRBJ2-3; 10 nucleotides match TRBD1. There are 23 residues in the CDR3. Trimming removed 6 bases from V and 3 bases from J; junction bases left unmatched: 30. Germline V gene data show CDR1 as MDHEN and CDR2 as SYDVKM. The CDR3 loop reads CASSLDRGRWYTSGEQGTDTQYF. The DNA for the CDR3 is TGTGCCAGCAGCCTAGACAGGGGGCGGTGGTATACTAGCGGTGAGCAGGGGACAGATACGCAGTATTTT. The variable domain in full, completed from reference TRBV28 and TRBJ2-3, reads DVKVTQSSRYLVKRTGEKVFLECVQDMDHENMFWYRQDPGLGLRLIYFSYDVKMKEKGDIPEGYSVSREKKERFSLILESASTNQTSMYLCASSLDRGRWYTSGEQGTDTQYFGPGTRLTVL.

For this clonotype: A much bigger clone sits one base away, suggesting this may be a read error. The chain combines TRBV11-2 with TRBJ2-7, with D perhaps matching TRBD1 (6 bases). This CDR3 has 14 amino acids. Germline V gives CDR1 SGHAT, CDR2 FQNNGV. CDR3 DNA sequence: TGTGTCAGCAGCGATGACAGGCCTGCCTACGAGCAGTACTTC. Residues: CVSSDDRPAYEQYF.

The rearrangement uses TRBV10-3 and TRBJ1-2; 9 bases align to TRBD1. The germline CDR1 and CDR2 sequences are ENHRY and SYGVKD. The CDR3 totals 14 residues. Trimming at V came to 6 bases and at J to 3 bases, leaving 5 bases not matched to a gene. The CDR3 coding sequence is TGTGCCATCAGGGGGACAGGGACCGACTATGGCTACACCTTC. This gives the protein CAIRGTGTDYGYTF.

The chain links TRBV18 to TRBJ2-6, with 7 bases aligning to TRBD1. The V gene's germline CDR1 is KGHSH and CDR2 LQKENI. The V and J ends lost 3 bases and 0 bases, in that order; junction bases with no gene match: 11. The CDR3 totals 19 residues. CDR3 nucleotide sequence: TGTGCCAGCTCACCCTCGGGACAGAGCCTAAGCTCTGGGGCCAACGTCCTGACTTTC. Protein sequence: CASSPSGQSLSSGANVLTF.

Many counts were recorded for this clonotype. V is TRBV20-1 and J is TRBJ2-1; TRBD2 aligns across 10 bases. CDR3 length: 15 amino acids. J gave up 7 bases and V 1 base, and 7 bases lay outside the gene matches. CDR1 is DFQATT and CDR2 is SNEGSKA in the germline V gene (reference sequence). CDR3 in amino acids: CSARAASGRENEQFF. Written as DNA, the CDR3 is TGCAGTGCTAGAGCAGCTAGCGGGAGAGAAAATGAGCAGTTCTTC.

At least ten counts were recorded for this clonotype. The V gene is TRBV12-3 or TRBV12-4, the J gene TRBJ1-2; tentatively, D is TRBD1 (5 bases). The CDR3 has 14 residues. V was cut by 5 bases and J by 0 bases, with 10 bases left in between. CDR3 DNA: TGTGCCAGCAGTGACCAGGGAACTAACTATGGCTACACCTTC. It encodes CASSDQGTNYGYTF.

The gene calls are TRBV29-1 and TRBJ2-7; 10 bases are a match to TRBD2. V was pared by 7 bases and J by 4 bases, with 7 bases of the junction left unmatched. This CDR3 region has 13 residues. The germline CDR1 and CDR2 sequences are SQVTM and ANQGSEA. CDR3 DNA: TGCAGCGCCGGGGTAGCGGGAGGATACGAGCAGTACTTC. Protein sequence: CSAGVAGGYEQYF.

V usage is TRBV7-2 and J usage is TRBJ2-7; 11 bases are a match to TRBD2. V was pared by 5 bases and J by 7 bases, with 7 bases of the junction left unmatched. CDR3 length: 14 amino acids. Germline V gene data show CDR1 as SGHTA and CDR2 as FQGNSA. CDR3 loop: CASSPGSGRGEQYF. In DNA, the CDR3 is TGTGCCAGCAGCCCCGGTAGCGGGAGGGGGGAGCAGTACTTC.

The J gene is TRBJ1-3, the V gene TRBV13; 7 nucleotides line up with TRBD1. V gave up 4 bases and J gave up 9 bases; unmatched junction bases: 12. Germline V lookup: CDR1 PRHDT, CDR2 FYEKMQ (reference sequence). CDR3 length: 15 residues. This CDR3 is CASSSTGQAGGTIYF. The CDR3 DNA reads TGTGCCAGCAGCTCCACCGGACAGGCCGGAGGCACCATATATTTT.

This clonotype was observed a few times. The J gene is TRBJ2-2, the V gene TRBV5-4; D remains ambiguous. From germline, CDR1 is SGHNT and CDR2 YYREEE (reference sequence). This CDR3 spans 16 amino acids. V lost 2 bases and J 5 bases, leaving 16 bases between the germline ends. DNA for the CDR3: TGTGCCAGCAGCTTTTTTGCCAGGAGCCTTACCGGGGAGCTGTTTTTT. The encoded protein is CASSFFARSLTGELFF.